These 8 T cell receptor beta chains were all obtained from the same sample, sequenced in a study of shared clonotypes between healthy human individuals. Only in-frame clones appear in the TCRdb table, and some are missing; sequencing was by immunoSEQ multiplex PCR. The sample carries over a million clones, about 76% recorded once. Specimen: memory CD4+ T cells sorted from blood. Subset defined: CD45RA-negative fraction. The receptors derive from a man younger than 35 in good health.

The chain joins TRBV6-6 to TRBJ1-6, with D unclear. The CDR3 is 13 amino acids. Looked up from germline, CDR1 is MNHNY and CDR2 is SVGAGI (reference sequence). V was pared by 4 bases and J by 10 bases, with 11 bases between. The CDR3 loop is CASSFSEYSPLHF. The CDR3 coding sequence is TGTGCCAGCAGTTTTTCGGAATACTCACCCCTCCACTTT.

The chain employs TRBV9 and TRBJ2-5, with TRBD2 matching 11 bases. The CDR3 runs to 17 residues. The V gene's germline CDR1 is SGDLS and CDR2 YYNGEE. J lost 1 base, V lost 4 bases, and 9 bases had no gene match. CDR3 bases: TGTGCCAGCAGCCCTCATGGACTAGCGGGCCTCCAAGAGACCCAGTACTTC. It is translated as CASSPHGLAGLQETQYF.

The chain employs TRBV6-5 and TRBJ2-7, with D perhaps TRBD1 or TRBD2 (6 bases each). Deletions cut 2 bases from V and 5 bases from J, with 19 bases between. The CDR3 runs 16 residues. Germline V CDR1 and CDR2: MNHEY, SVGAGI. DNA for the CDR3: TGTGCCAGCAGTTACCGCTCTGGGGGGCCCTTCCACGAGCAGTACTTC. Translating gives CASSYRSGGPFHEQYF.

The chain employs TRBV6-5 and TRBJ2-1; D may be TRBD1 (6 bases). This CDR3 spans 14 amino acids. The germline V and J ends were trimmed by 4 bases and 3 bases, with 10 bases remaining between them. Germline V gene sequence: CDR1 MNHEY, CDR2 SVGAGI. The CDR3 loop reads CASSLGDIYNEQFF. DNA of the CDR3: TGTGCCAGCAGTTTGGGGGACATCTACAATGAGCAGTTCTTC.

This clone was detected many times. A read error may account for a junction end that differs from germline. V usage is TRBV28 and J usage is TRBJ1-4; 7 nucleotides agree with TRBD1. The V gene's germline CDR1 is MDHEN and CDR2 SYDVKM. This CDR3 region has 11 residues. The CDR3 reads CASSSETGMVF. The CDR3 nucleotides are TGTGCCAGCAGTTCCGAGACAGGGATGGTTTTT.

Many counts were recorded for this clone. The V and J genes are TRBV10-3 and TRBJ2-7; possibly TRBD1 for D (5 bases). Germline V gene sequence: CDR1 ENHRY, CDR2 SYGVKD. The CDR3 extends over 13 amino acids. Trimming stripped 2 bases from V and 6 bases from J, with 11 bases between. In DNA form, the CDR3 reads TGTGCCATCAGTGAGGACAGACCGTCCGAGCAGTACTTC. This encodes CAISEDRPSEQYF.

This clone was seen only a few times. This chain links TRBV2 with TRBJ2-7; a weak D match, TRBD1 (6 bases). V was trimmed by 3 bases and J by 4 bases, leaving 19 bases between them. This CDR3 region has 16 residues. Per the germline V gene, CDR1 is SNHLY and CDR2 is FYNNEI. CDR3 loop: CASSDTGLGRGYEQYF. CDR3 coding DNA: TGTGCCAGCAGTGATACAGGGCTTGGCAGGGGATACGAGCAGTACTTC.

The chain links TRBV11-3 to TRBJ2-1; D is unresolved. This CDR3 region has 12 residues. The germline V gene has CDR1 SGHNT and CDR2 YENEEA. V lost 2 bases, J lost 6 bases, and 5 bases lay in between. CDR3 residues: CASSLQSNEQFF. Written as DNA, the CDR3 is TGTGCCAGCAGCTTACAGAGCAATGAGCAGTTCTTC.